This T cell receptor (beta chain) was obtained from a study of blood T cell repertoires in COVID-19. Study details: Donors in the United States, Italy and Spain gave samples during acute or convalescent COVID-19. PBMCs, B-cell-depleted T cells, or T cells were the source of the cDNA or gDNA that made up the material.

This CDR3 region has 20 residues. With V trimmed by 1 base and J by 5 bases, 22 bases remained unmatched. Germline-derived CDR1 and CDR2 are GTSNPN and SVGIG (reference sequence). Per the original data handling: Nucleated cell number was recorded as an estimate derived from reference gene primer amplification. Profiled with immunoSEQ multiplex PCR; TCRdb holds only in-frame clones, not every one. That table gives V, J and clone size, and the DNA gave D and trimming. Of a few hundred thousand clones listed, roughly 85% were seen once; the top ten hold just under 1%. J is TRBJ1-5 and V is TRBV30; TRBD1 aligns across 8 bases. The TCR originated in a man aged 35-49 years with acute or convalescent COVID-19. The source material was peripheral blood. CDR3 coding DNA: TGTGCCTGGAGTGGAGGTTCCTCGCAACTGGACGGGACAGGAGATCAGCCCCAGCATTTT. Its translation is CAWSGGSSQLDGTGDQPQHF.